This TCR beta chain was captured by sequencing in a study of beta chain features in type 1 diabetes. Overall study results and limits: VDJ junctions in type 1 diabetes patients carried more deletions and fewer insertions.

V lost 5 bases, J lost 5 bases, and 13 bases lay in between. Germline assignment: CDR1 SGHTA and CDR2 FQGNSA. The CDR3 consists of 14 residues. Expressed TCRB transcripts were sequenced because the entire RNA isolate underwent reverse transcription. Some clones are missing from TCRdb's copy, which holds only in-frame ones; the method was immunoSEQ multiplex PCR. The data hold 120,000 to 150,000 clones, with around 9.3% observed a single time. This clone was seen more than once but under ten times. Its antigen remains unidentified. V and J are TRBV7-2 and TRBJ1-5; D might be TRBD1 (6 bases). The sample consisted of naive CD4+ T cells from blood. The sequence derives from a man aged 18-30 years in good health. This CDR3 is CASSPQGNYQPQHF. Written as DNA, the CDR3 is TGTGCCAGCAGCCCCCAGGGGAATTATCAGCCCCAGCATTTT. The full variable domain, its missing parts supplied by reference TRBV7-2 and TRBJ1-5, is GAGVSQSPSNKVTEKGKDVELRCDPISGHTALYWYRQSLGQGLEFLIYFQGNSAPDKSGLPSDRFSAERTGGSVSTLTIQRTQQEDSAVYLCASSPQGNYQPQHFGDGTRLSIL.